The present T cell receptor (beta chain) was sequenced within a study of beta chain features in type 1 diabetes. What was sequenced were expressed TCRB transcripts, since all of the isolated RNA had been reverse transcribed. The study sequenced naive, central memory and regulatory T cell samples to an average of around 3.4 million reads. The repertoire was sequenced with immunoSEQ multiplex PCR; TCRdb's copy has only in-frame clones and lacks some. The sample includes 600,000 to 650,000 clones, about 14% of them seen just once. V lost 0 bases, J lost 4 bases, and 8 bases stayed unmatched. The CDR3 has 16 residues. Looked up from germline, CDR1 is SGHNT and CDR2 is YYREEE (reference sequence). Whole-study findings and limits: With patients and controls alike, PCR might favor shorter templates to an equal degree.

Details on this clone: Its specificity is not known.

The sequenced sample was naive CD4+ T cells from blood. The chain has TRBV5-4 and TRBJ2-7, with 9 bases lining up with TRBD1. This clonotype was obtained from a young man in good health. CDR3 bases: TGTGCCAGCAGCTTGGGGGGACAGGGCGGGCGGTACGAGCAGTACTTC. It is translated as CASSLGGQGGRYEQYF.